The present TCR beta chain was sequenced within a study of T cell changes during pregnancy in multiple sclerosis. Method: immunoSEQ multiplex PCR; TCRdb's copy keeps in-frame clones and lacks some. This table holds about 73,000 clones, approximately 92% found once. Germline V gene sequence: CDR1 LGHNA, CDR2 YSLEER. CDR3 length equals 14 residues. With 4 bases removed from V and 1 base from J, the gap between germline ends came to 10 bases. This sequence originates from a female donor in good health, enrolled as a control in a pregnancy study. This sequence joins TRBV4-3 and TRBJ1-1; tentatively, D is TRBD1 (6 bases). The material was peripheral blood, obtained in the third trimester of pregnancy. This chain's CDR3 is CASSPDRPNTEAFF. DNA of the CDR3: TGCGCCAGCAGCCCAGACAGGCCGAACACTGAAGCTTTCTTT.